This TCR beta chain was retrieved from a study of CD8+ T cells in alopecia areata. Study in general: Patients received oral tofacitinib, 5 to 10 mg twice daily, for moderate-to-severe alopecia areata. Tofacitinib therapy took 6 to 18 months; 6 months off drug came after.

The sequencing template was cDNA reverse transcribed from extracted RNA. Clones were sequenced by immunoSEQ multiplex PCR, and TCRdb holds only the in-frame ones, with some missing. Of 150,000 to 200,000 clones in the sample, roughly 62% were seen once. J was trimmed by 4 bases and V by 4 bases; bases with no gene match: 8. The CDR3 length is 15 residues. In germline, CDR1 is SEHNR, CDR2 FQNEAQ (reference sequence). Described treatment: oral pan-JAK inhibitor, 5-10 mg twice daily. Obtained from alopecia areata patients were lesional scalp punch biopsies along with peripheral blood. The sample here was CD8+ T cells sorted from blood, taken at week 24, from a patient treated with tofacitinib. V usage is TRBV7-9 and J usage is TRBJ2-7, with 9 nucleotides matching TRBD1. The receptor's source is a human donor with alopecia areata. This CDR3 reads CASSSRTGDVYEQYF. The CDR3 nucleotides are TGTGCCAGCAGCTCAAGGACAGGGGATGTGTACGAGCAGTACTTC.